This note documents a single T cell receptor (beta chain) sequence. Authors' analysis steps: Amplification of reference gene primers was used by the study to estimate nucleated cell counts. The protocol was immunoSEQ multiplex PCR, while the TCRdb copy is restricted to in-frame clones and leaves out a portion. The V and J calls and clone size are taken from that table; D and trimming were inferred from the DNA. The sample contains some 240,000 clones, 80% to 90% of which appear only once. This specimen belongs to a study of blood T cell repertoires in COVID-19. Turning to the study itself: Sites in the United States, Italy and Spain provided acute and convalescent COVID-19 samples. PBMCs, B-cell-depleted T cells, or T cells were the source of the cDNA or gDNA that made up the material.

The CDR3 is 13 amino acids. The germline V and J ends were trimmed by 6 bases and 2 bases, with 9 bases remaining between them. Germline lookup yields CDR1 MGHRA and CDR2 YSYEKL. The TCR sequence derives from a man in his forties or fifties with active or convalescent COVID-19. V usage is TRBV4-1 and J usage is TRBJ2-3; perhaps TRBD1 as D (6 bases). The sequenced sample was peripheral blood. CDR3 in amino acids: CASRQGSTDTQYF. CDR3 sequence (DNA): TGCGCCAGCAGACAGGGCTCCACAGATACGCAGTATTTT.